This T cell receptor beta chain emerged from a study of shared clonotypes between healthy human individuals. TCRdb keeps only in-frame clones here, not all; method: immunoSEQ multiplex PCR. The table has a few million clones, over 85% seen once. The CDR3 is 12 residues long. The V end lost 4 bases, the J end lost 4 bases, and 9 bases lay between the germline ends. Germline lookup yields CDR1 SGDLS and CDR2 YYNGEE. The sequenced sample consisted of naive CD4+ T cells from PBMCs. Subset specified: CD45RA+ positively selected. The chain recombines TRBV9 with TRBJ2-7; D unresolved. The TCR comes from a young man in good health. Some clones in this sample may be carry-over from other donors' samples. The CDR3 DNA reads as TGTGCCAGCAGCTTTACGGATTACGAGCAGTACTTC. It specifies CASSFTDYEQYF.